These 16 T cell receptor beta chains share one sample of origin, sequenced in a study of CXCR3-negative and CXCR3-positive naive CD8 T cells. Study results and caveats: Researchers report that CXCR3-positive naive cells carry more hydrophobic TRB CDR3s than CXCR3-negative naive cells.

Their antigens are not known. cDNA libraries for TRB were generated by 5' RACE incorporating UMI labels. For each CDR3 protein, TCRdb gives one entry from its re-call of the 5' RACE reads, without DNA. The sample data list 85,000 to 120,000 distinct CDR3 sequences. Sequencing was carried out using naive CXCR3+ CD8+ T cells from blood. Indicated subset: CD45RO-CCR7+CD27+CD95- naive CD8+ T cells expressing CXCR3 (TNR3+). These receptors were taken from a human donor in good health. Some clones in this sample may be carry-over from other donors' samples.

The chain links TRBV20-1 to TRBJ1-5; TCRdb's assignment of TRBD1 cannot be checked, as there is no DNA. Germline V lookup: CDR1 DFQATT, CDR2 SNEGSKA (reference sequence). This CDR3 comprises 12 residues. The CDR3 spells CSAKTGVEPQHF.

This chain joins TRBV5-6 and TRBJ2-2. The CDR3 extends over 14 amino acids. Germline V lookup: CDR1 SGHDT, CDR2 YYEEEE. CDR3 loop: CASSLSAENEELFF.

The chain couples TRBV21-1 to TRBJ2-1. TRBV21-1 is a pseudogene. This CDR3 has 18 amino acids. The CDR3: CASSKGLVQSRKMNEQFF.

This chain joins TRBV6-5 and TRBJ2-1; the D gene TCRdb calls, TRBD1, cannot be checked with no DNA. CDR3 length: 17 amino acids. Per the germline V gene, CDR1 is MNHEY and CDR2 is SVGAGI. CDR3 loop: CASSYRDSSFSYNEQFF.

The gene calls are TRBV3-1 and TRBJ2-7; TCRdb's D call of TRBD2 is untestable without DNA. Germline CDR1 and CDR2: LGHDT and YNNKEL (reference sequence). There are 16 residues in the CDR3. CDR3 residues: CASSQDGGLAPYEQYF.

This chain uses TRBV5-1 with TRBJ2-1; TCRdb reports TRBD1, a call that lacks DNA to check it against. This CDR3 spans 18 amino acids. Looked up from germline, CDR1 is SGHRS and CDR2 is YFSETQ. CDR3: CASSLQWTEELPLNEQFF. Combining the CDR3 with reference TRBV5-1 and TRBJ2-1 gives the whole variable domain KAGVTQTPRYLIKTRGQQVTLSCSPISGHRSVSWYQQTPGQGLQFLFEYFSETQRNKGNFPGRFSGRQFSNSRSEMNVSTLELGDSALYLCASSLQWTEELPLNEQFFGPGTRLTVL.

The CDR3 reads CASSSQYEQYF. The chain is built from TRBV5-5 and TRBJ2-7. The CDR3 totals 11 residues. Germline CDR1 is SGHKS and CDR2 is YYEKEE (reference sequence).

CDR3 loop: CATSRDLEGVYNEQFF. The chain recombines TRBV15 with TRBJ2-1; there is no DNA to check the TCRdb D call of TRBD1. CDR3 size: 16 residues. Germline V gene sequence: CDR1 LNHNV, CDR2 YYDKDF (reference sequence).

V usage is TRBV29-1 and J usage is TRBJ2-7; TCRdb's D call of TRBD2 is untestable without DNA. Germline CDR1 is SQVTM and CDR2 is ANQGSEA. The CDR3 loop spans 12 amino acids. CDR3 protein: CSVGGLSYEQYF.

The CDR3 reads CASSLTETSYNEQFF. The chain has TRBV27 and TRBJ2-1. Germline CDR1 MNHEY, CDR2 SMNVEV (reference sequence). CDR3 length: 15 residues.

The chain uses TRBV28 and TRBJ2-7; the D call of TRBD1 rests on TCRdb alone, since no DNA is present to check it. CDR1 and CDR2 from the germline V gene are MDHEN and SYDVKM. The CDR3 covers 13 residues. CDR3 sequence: CASSRTGWSEQYF.

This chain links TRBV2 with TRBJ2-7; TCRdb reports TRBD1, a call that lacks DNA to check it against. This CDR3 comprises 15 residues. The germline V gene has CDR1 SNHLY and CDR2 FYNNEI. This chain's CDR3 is CASIQNRGYVYEQYF.

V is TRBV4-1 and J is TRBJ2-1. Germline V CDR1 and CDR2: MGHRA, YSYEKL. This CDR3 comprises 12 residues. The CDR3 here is CASSQDGRGQFF.

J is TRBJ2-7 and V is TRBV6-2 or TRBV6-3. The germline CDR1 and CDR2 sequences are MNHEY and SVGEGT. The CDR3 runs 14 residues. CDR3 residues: CASSYIGDSYEQYF.

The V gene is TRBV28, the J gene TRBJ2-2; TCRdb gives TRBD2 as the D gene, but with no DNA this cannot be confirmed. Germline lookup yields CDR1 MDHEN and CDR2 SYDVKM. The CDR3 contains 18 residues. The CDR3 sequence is CASSLPGTSGGSTGELFF.

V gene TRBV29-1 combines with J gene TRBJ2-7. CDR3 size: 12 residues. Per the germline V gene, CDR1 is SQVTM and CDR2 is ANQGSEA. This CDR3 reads CSVDGNGYEQYF.